This T cell receptor (beta chain) was found in a study of OX40 agonist ivuxolimab in advanced cancers. Study-wide results and caveats: At 0.1 to 3.0 mg/kg and by week 6, clonal expansion occurred in CD4+ and CD8+ blood T cells.

TCRdb's table, derived via immunoSEQ multiplex PCR, lists solely in-frame clones and lacks some. The sample records over 50,000 clones, 85% to 95% being singletons. With respect to this clone: Its target is not known.

Patients were excluded for autoimmune disease history or systemic immunosuppression. The sampling schedule covered blood at baseline, cycle 4 day 1, and cycle 7 day 1. This clonotype was obtained from an adult with an advanced solid tumor such as melanoma, head and neck, liver or kidney cancer. The source material was CD4+ or CD8+ T cells sorted from blood, sampled in a trial of the OX40 agonist ivuxolimab.

Here the CDR3 reads CAFNRAGVEQYF. CDR3 DNA: TGTGCCTTCAACCGGGCTGGGGTGGAGCAGTACTTC. This chain uses TRBV30 with TRBJ2-7, with D unresolved. Germline loops: CDR1 GTSNPN, CDR2 SVGIG (reference sequence). The CDR3 loop spans 12 amino acids. The ends were cut back, 7 bases at V and 7 bases at J, with 17 bases in the middle. Based on the CDR3 plus reference TRBV30 and TRBJ2-7, the full variable domain is SQTIHQWPATLVQPVGSPLSLECTVEGTSNPNLYWYRQAAGRGLQLLFYSVGIGQISSEVPQNLSASRPQDRQFILSSKKLLLSDSGFYLCAFNRAGVEQYFGPGTRLTVT.